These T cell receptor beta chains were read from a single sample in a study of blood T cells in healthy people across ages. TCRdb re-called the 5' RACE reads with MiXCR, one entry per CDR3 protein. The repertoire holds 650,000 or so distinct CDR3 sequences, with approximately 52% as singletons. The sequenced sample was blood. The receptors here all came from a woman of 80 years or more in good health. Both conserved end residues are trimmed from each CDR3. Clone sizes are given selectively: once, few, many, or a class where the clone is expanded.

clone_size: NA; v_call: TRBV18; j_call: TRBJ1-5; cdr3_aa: ASSPPGLGNQPQH
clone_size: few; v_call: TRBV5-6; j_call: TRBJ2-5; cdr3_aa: ASSLTSYNEQY
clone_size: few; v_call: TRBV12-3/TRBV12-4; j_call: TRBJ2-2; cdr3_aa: ASTLAAGELF
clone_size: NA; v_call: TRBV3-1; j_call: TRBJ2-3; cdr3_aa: ASSQGTDLQDTQY
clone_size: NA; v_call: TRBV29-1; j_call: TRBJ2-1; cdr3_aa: SAGGRTTYNEQF
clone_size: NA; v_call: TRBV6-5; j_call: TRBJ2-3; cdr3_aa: TSSYSGGLGGYTDTQY
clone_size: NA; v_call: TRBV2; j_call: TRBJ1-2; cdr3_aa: ASSENGNYGYT
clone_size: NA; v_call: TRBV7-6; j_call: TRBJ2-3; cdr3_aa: ASSLSTFSRGDTQY
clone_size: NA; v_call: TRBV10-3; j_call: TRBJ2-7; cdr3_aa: AIMGRTTYEQY
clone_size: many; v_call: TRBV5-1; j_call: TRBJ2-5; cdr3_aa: ASSSAGQGAETQY
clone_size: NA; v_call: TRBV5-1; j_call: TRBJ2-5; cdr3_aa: ASSLSPSDQETQY
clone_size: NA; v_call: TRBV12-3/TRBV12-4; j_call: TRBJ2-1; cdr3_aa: ASRSDRYYNEQF
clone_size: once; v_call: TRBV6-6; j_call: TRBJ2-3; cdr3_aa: ASSYPDSRYAY
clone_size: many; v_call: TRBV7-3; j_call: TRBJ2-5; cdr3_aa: ASSSRGGETQY
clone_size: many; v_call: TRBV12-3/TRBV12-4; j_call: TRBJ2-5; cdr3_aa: ASTKQGARKTQY
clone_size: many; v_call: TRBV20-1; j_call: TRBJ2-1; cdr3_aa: SARFGLALRLNEQF
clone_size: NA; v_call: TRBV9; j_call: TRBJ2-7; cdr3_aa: ASSPGQGSGSYEQY
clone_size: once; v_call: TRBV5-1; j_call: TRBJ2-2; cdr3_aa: ASRWGGTGELF
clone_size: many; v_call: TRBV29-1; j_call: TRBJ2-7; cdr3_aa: SVVRGNNYEQY
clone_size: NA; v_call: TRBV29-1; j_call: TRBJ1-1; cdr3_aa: SVDNGYTEAF
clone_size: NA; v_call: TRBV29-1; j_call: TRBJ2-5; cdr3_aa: SVGPSGGGKTQY
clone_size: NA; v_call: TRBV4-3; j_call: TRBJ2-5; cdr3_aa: ASSQEFQGGETQY
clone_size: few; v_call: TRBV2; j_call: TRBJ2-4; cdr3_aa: ASTTRPGKNIQY
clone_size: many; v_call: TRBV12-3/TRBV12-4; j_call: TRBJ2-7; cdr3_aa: ASSLPVVANYEQY
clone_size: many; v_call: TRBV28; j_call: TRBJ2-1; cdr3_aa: ASSVQRGGFHNEQF
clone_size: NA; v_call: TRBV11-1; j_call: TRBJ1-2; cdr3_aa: ASSPPSSNYGYT
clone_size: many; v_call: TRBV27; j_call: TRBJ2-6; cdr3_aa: ASSPRPLFFGANVLT
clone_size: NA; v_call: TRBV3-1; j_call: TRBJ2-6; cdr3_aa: ASSHYGSEGANVLT
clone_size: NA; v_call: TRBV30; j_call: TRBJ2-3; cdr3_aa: AWSFDSTDTQY
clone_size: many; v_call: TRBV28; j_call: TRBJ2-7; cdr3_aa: ASSPGGGLYEQY
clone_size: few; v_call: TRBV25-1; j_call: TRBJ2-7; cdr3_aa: ASSATLYGSSYEQY
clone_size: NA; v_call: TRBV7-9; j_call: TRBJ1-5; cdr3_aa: ASNSAGPQH
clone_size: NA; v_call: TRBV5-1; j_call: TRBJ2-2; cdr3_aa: ASSLTTANTGELF
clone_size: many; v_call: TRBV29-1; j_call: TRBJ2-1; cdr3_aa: SVEGRRGNEQF
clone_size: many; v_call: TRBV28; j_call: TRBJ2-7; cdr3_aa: ASSLGGRSLYEQY
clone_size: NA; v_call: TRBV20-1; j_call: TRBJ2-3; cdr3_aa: SAREGVTDTQY
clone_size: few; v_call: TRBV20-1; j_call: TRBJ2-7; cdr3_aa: SAVPGPREQY
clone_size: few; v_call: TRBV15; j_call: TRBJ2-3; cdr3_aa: ATSRVDRTDTQY
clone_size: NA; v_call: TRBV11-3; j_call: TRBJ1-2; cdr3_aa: ASSPSSGTAQGGYT
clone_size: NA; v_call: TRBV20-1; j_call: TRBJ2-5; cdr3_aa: SATIRQGQETQY
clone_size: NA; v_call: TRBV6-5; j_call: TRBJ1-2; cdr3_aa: ASSEGQGSGGYT
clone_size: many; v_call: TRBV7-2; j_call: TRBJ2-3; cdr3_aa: ASSPDGGDTQY
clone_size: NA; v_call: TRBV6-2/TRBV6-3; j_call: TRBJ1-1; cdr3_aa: ASRGPTGDTEAF
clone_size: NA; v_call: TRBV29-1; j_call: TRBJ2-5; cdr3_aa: SVAAGLNEQY
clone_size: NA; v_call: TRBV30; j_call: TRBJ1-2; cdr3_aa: AWSQIYGYT
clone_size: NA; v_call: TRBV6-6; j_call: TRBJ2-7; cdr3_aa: ASRGYGGTTYEQY
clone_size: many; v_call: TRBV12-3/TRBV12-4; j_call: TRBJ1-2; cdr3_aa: ASSLEGGYT
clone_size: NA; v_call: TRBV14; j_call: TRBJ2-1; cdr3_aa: ASSQEQVLDEQF
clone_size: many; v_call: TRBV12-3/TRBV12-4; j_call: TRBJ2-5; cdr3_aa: ASSPTTSGETQY
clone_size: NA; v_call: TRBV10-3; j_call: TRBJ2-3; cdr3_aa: AISETASTDTQY
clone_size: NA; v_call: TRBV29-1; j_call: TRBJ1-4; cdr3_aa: SVEDRDRGREKLF
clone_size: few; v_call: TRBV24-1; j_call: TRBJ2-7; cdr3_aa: ATSGGTSTEQY
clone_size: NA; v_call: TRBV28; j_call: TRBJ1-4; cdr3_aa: ASSLGPGWEKLF
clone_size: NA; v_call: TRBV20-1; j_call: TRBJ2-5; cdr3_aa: SARDFRTQMQETQY
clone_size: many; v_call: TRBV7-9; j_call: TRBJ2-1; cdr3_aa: ASYRDGSEQF
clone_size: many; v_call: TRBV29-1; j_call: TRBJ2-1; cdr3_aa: SVQGRAEYNEQF
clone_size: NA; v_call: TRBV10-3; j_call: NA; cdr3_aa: AISEPRSGSSYNEQY
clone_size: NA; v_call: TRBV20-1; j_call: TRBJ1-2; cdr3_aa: SARDAGSGGYT
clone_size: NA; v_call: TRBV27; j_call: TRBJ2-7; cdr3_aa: ATRPLSSYEQY